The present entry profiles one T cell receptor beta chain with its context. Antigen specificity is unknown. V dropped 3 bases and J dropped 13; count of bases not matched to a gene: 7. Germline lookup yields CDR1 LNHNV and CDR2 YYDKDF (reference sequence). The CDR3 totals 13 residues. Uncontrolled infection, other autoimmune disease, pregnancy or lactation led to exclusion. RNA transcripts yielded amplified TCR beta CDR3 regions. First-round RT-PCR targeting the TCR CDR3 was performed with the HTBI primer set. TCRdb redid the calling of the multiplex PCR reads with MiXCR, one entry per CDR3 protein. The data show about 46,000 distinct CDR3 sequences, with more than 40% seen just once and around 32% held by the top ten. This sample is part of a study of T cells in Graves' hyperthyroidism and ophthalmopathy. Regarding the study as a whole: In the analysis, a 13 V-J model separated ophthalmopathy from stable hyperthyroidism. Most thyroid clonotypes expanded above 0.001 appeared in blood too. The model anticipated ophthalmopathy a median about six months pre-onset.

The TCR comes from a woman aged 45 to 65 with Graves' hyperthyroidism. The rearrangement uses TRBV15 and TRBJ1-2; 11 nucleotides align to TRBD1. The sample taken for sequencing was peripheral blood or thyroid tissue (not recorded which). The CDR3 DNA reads TGTGCCACCAGCAGCAACGGACAGGGGGCGTTCACCTTC. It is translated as CATSSNGQGAFTF. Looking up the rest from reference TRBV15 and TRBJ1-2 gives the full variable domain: DAMVIQNPRYQVTQFGKPVTLSCSQTLNHNVMYWYQQKSSQAPKLLFHYYDKDFNNEADTPDNFQSRRPNTSFCFLDIRSPGLGDTAMYLCATSSNGQGAFTFGSGTRLTVV.